Following are 5 T cell receptor beta chains from one sample sequenced in a study of T cells expressing NK-cell markers. TCRdb derives one entry per CDR3 protein from the 5' RACE reads, leaving out DNA. The sample spans hundreds of thousands of distinct CDR3 sequences; the ten largest clones claim around 5.2%. The specimen was blood T cells: a sorted CD56 or NKG2C T cell subset, CD4+ or CD8+ T cells, or bulk PBMC T cells (not recorded which). These receptors all stem from a man aged 18 to 69 in good health.

The rearrangement uses TRBV11-3 and TRBJ2-7; TCRdb picks TRBD2, but there is no DNA to check that call. Germline loops: CDR1 SGHNT, CDR2 YENEEA. This CDR3 contains 15 residues. Here the CDR3 reads CASSLGRANSYEQYF.

The chain carries TRBV5-1 and TRBJ2-1; TCRdb designates TRBD2, a call that cannot be tested without DNA. CDR1 and CDR2 from the germline V gene are SGHRS and YFSETQ. This CDR3 spans 13 amino acids. CDR3 in amino acids: CASTGPFGGEQFF.

The CDR3 reads CASSILVEPRDTQYF. The chain has TRBV5-6 and TRBJ2-3; absent DNA, TCRdb's TRBD2 call cannot be checked. Germline values: CDR1 SGHDT, CDR2 YYEEEE. This CDR3 has 15 residues.

The J gene is TRBJ1-2, the V gene TRBV6-1; no DNA is available, so the TRBD1 call from TCRdb remains unchecked. Germline CDR1 MNHNS, CDR2 SASEGT. This CDR3 region has 15 residues. The CDR3 protein is CASRFMDRAYYGYTF.

The gene calls are TRBV12-3 or TRBV12-4 and TRBJ1-5; the TCRdb call, TRBD1, lacks DNA for checking. The length of the CDR3 is 14 residues. CDR3 residues: CASSMTGVLQPQHF.